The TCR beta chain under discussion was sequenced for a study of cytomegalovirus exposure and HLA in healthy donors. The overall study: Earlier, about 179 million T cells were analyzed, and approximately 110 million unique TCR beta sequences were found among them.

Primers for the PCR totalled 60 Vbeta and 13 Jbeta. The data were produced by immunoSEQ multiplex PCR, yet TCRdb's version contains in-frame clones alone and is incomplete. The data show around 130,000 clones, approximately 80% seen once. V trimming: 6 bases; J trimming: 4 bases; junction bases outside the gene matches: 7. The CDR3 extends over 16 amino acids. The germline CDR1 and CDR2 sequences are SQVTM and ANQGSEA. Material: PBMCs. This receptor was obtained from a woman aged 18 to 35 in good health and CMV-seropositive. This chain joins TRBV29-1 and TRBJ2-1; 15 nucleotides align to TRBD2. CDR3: CSVRPGLAGGYNEQFF. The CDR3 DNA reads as TGCAGCGTCCGCCCGGGACTAGCGGGGGGATACAATGAGCAGTTCTTC.